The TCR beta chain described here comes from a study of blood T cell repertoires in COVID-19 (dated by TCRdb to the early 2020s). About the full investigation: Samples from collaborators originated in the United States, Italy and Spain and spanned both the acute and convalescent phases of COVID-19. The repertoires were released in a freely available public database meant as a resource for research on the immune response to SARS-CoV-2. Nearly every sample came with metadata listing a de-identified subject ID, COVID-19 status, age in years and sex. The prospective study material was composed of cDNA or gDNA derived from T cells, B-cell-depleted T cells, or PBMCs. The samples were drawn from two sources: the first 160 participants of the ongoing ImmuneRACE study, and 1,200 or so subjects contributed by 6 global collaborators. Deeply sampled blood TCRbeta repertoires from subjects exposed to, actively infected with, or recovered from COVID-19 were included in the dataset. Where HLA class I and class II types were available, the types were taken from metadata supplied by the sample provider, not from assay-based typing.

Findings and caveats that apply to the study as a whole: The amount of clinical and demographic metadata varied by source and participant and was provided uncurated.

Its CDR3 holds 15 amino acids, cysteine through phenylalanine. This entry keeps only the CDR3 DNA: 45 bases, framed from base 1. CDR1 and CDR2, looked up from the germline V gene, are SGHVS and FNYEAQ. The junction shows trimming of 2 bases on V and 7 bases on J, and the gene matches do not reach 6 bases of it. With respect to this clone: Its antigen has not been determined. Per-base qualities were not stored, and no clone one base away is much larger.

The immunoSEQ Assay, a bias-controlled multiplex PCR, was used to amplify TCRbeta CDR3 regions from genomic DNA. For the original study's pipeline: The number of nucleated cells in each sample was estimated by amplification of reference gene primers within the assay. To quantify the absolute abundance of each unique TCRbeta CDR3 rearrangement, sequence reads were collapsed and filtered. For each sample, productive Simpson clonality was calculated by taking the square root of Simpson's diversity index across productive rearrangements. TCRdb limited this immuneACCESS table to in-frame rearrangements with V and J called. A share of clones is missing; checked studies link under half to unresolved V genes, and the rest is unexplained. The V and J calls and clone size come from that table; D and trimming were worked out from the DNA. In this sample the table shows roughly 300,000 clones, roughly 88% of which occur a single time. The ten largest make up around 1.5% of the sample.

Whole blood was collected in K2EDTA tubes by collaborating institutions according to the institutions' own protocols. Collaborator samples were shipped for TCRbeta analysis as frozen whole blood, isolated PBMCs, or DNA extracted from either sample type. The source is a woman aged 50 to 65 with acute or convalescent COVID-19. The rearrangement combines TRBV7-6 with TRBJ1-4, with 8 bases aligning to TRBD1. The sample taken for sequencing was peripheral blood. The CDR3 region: CASSLRGRGLEKLFF. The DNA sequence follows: TGTGCCAGCAGCTTACGGGGCAGGGGGCTTGAAAAACTGTTTTTT.